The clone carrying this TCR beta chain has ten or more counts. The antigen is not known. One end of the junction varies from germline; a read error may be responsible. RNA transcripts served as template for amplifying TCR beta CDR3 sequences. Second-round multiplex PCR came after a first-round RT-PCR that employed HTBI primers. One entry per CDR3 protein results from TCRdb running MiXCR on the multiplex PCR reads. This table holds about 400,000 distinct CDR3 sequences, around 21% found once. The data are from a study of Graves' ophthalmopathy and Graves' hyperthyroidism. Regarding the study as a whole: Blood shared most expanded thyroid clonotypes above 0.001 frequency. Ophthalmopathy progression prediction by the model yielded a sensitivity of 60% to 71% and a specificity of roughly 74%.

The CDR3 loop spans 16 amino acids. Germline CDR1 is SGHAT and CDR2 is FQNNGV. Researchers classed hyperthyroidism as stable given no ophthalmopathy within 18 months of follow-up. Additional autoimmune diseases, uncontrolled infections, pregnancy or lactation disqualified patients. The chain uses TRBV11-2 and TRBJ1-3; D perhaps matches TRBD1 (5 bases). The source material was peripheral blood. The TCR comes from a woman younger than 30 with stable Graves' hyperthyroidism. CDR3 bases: TGTGCCAGCAGCTTGAGGCCCGAGGGGCCTGGAAACGCCATATATTTT. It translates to CASSLRPEGPGNAIYF. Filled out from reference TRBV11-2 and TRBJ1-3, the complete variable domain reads EAGVAQSPRYKIIEKRQSVAFWCNPISGHATLYWYQQILGQGPKLLIQFQNNGVVDDSQLPKDRFSAERLKGVDSTLKIQPAKLEDSAVYLCASSLRPEGPGNAIYFGEGSWLTVV.